The source of this TCR beta chain is a study of vaccination and CD4 T cells after COVID-19. About the study: Six males and four females constituted the convalescent cohort, two of whom were Hispanic. Collection of post-COVID samples occurred a median roughly 110 days after diagnosis, spanning a range of 35 to 161. Cells were stimulated with overlapping spike peptides from SARS-CoV-2, HCoV-NL63, HCoV-OC43 and HCoV-229E.

The sample's treatment: roughly 10-day PBMC culture with coronavirus spike peptide pools or control peptides (ViraFEST assay). The CDR3 totals 20 residues. CDR1 is LGHDT, CDR2 YNNKEL, per germline (reference sequence). J gave up 5 bases and V 4 bases, and 24 bases lay outside the gene matches. For this clonotype: Its antigen remains unidentified.

Researchers used the Oncomine TCR Beta short-read assay to sequence DNA from cultured CD4+ T cells. Using its own MiXCR run on the PCR reads, TCRdb lists one record per CDR3 protein. The repertoire holds 20,000 to 25,000 distinct CDR3 sequences, 35% to 40% seen once, with roughly 4.7% in the top ten. The sequence was obtained from a human donor who had recovered from COVID-19. The source was CD4+ T cells from blood, cultured in vitro, collected before SARS-CoV-2 vaccination. This chain uses TRBV3-1 with TRBJ1-2, with 8 bases identical to TRBD1. The CDR3 nucleotides read TGTGCCAGCAGCCCCCGTATAATCTTGATCGACAGGGGTGATACGTATGGCTACACCTTC. As protein: CASSPRIILIDRGDTYGYTF.